Included here is one T cell receptor beta chain sequence, with context. Primed by a sample-barcoded 5' primer and a J-beta primer mix, a second PCR proceeded for 7 to 11 cycles. Each cDNA molecule carried a tag from a template-switch adaptor that contained 12 random nucleotides. One entry per CDR3 protein results from TCRdb running MiXCR on the 5' RACE reads. The sample consists of 1.5 million to 1.8 million distinct CDR3 sequences, under 55% of them appearing once. This sample is drawn from a study of blood T cells in healthy people across ages. Germline values: CDR1 SGHRS, CDR2 YFSETQ. The ends were cut back, 4 bases at V and 11 bases at J, with 18 bases in the middle. The CDR3 totals 13 residues.

This TCR was sampled from a woman aged 18-35 years in good health. The sequenced sample was blood. V gene TRBV5-1 combines with J gene TRBJ2-5; D is ambiguous. The CDR3 here is CASSDQHYNEQYF. The CDR3 DNA sequence: TGCGCCAGCAGCGACCAACACTACAATGAGCAGTACTTC.